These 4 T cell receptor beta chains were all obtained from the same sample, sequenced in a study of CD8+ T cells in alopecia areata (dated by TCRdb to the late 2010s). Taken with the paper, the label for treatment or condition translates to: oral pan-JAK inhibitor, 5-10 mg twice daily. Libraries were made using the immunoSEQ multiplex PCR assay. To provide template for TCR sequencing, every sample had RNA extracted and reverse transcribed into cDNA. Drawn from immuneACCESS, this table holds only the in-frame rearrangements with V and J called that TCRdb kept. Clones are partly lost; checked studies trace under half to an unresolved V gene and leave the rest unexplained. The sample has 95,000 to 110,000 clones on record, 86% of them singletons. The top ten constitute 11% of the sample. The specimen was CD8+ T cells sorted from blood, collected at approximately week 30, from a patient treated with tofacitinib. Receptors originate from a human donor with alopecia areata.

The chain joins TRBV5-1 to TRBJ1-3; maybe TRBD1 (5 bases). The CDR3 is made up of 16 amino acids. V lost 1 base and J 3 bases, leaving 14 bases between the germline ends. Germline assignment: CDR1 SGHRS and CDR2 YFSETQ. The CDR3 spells CASSLWGPQDGNTIYF. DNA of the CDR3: TGCGCCAGCAGCTTGTGGGGTCCACAGGATGGAAACACCATATATTTT.

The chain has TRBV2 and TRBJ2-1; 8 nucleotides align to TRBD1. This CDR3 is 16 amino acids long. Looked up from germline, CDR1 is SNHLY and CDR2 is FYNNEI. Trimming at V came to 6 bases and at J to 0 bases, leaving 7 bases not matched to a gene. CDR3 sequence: CASSHPTGDSYNEQFF. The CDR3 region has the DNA TGTGCCAGCAGCCACCCGACAGGGGACTCCTACAATGAGCAGTTCTTC.

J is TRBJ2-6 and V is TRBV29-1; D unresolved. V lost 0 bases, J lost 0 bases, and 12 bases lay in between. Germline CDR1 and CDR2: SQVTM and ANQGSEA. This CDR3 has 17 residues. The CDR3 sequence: CSVEDLPSYSGANVLTF. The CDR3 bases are TGCAGCGTTGAAGACCTTCCAAGCTACTCTGGGGCCAACGTCCTGACTTTC.

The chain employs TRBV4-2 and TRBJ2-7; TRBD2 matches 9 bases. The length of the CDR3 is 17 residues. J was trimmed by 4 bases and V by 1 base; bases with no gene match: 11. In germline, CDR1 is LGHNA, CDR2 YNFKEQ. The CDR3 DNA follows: TGTGCCAGCAGCCAAGGGATTAGCGGGAGTTCTGGTTACGAGCAGTACTTC. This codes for CASSQGISGSSGYEQYF.